Sequencing of this TCR beta chain was carried out in a study of response to subunit inactivated influenza vaccine (dated by TCRdb to the late 2010s). About the investigation overall: The study used deep quantitative T cell receptor repertoire profiling to track responses to a trivalent subunit inactivated influenza vaccine. General findings and caveats noted by the study authors: The authors suggested that each seasonal influenza vaccination may recruit only a limited number of new T cells.

The germline V gene supplies CDR1 WSHSY and CDR2 SAAADI. The CDR3 spans 13 residues, from the cysteine through the phenylalanine. Solely the CDR3 DNA is kept, with 39 bases framed from the first base. Trimmed from V: 8 bases; trimmed from J: 5 bases; junction bases lacking a gene match: 4. The table lists this clonotype with a few counts. Its antigen is unknown. Base qualities are not at hand, and no much larger clone is one base apart. Receptors were amplified or captured by RT-PCR. Sequencing used an Illumina HiSeq 2500. The public reads were reprocessed in TCRdb via fastp at Q25 and MiXCR, keeping in-frame beta chains. Identical CDR3 protein sequences are pooled into one entry, listed with their most common genes and DNA. This sample lists some 570,000 distinct CDR3 sequences; approximately 10% were detected once. The ten largest make up 8% to 13% of the sample. The same sample was also used in a study of T cells expressing NK-cell markers. That second report states: TCR beta cDNA libraries were prepared using 5'RACE template switching, which introduced a universal primer site and unique molecular identifiers. Three sorted T-cell subsets (CD3+CD56+NKG2C+, CD3+CD56+NKG2C- and CD3+CD56-NKG2C+) from fewer than 10 donors had their TCR beta-chain repertoires profiled. Among the eight sequenced donors, seven were HCMV-seropositive and one was HCMV-seronegative. To restrict sorting to alphabetaTCR-expressing T cells, an anti-gammadeltaTCR antibody was added in several experiments. In 5 to 7 donors, the dominant CD3+CD56+NKG2C+ clonotypes ranked among the top 10 CD8+ clonotypes, making up about 1.0-8% of CD8+ T cells. Those dominant clonotypes were again the most abundant among CD3+CD56-NKG2C+ cells in several donors, at about 25-60.1%. It remained unclear whether the expanded NKG2C-expressing T cell clones were specific for HCMV antigens. The study sequenced eight donors, all healthy volunteers chosen at random: three men and five women. HCMV serostatus was determined by detecting HCMV-specific IgG in serum with a commercial ELISA kit. Ficoll density gradient centrifugation was used to isolate peripheral blood mononuclear cells from blood. For roughly 6 donors, bulk peripheral blood T-cell repertoires were also sequenced from unsorted PBMC. Priming for cDNA synthesis came from the TCR beta constant segment, and two successive PCR amplification steps followed. Sequencing of the libraries produced 2 x 150 bp reads on Illumina HiSeq 2000/2500, MiSeq or NextSeq. Reads were demultiplexed and grouped by UMI with MIGEC, and clonotypes were assembled and quantified with MiTCR. Only TCR cDNA sequences supported by at least two reads were kept to exclude erroneous sequences. The tcR package was used for downstream repertoire analysis, with clonotypes matched between fractions based on CDR3 nucleotide sequence plus V segment. Antigen specificity was annotated against VDJdb with VDJmatch, allowing one amino acid substitution in CDR3.

The TCR originated in a man aged 50-60 years who received an inactivated influenza vaccine. Donor details come from another sample of the same person, matched by shared clones. The chain couples TRBV10-2 to TRBJ1-5; the junction holds 9 bases that match TRBD1. The input for sequencing was PBMCs from blood, taken on the day of vaccination. The CDR3: CASGQGRDQPQHF. At the DNA level, the sequence is TGCGCCAGCGGACAGGGGAGGGATCAGCCCCAGCATTTT.